The 29 T cell receptor beta chains in this list originate from one sample, sequenced in a study of cytomegalovirus exposure and HLA in healthy donors. 60 Vbeta and 13 Jbeta primers were used in PCR. Profiling relied on immunoSEQ multiplex PCR, and the TCRdb table lists in-frame clones only, not all of them. The sample holds 100,000 to 150,000 clones, roughly 79% seen once. The specimen was PBMCs. Receptor source: a woman aged 40 to 50 in good health and CMV-seronegative.

This sequence joins TRBV5-1 and TRBJ2-5; D not certain. Near its end, the DNA agrees better with TRBJ2-7, so the J call may be wrong. CDR1 SGHRS and CDR2 YFSETQ come from the germline V gene. The CDR3 contains 13 residues. CDR3 residues: CASSLAIPSEQYF. As DNA, the CDR3 is TGCGCCAGCAGCTTGGCCATACCGAGCGAGCAGTACTTC.

In DNA form, the CDR3 reads TGTGCCAGCAGCTTAGGACCAGGGGGGCAGTACTTC. Encoded protein: CASSLGPGGQYF. This chain links TRBV13 with TRBJ2-7; 7 nucleotides line up with TRBD1. CDR1 is PRHDT, CDR2 FYEKMQ, per germline (reference sequence). The CDR3 extends over 12 amino acids. Trimming at V came to 0 bases and at J to 9 bases, leaving 2 bases not matched to a gene.

The chain couples TRBV7-9 to TRBJ1-2; possibly TRBD1 for D (5 bases). Trimming removed 5 bases from V and 4 bases from J, with 11 bases in between. The germline V gene has CDR1 SEHNR and CDR2 FQNEAQ (reference sequence). The CDR3 contains 13 residues. The CDR3 sequence: CASSQDSSYGYTF. DNA for the CDR3: TGTGCCAGCAGCCAAGACAGCTCCTATGGCTACACCTTC.

This chain uses TRBV2 with TRBJ2-7, with 11 bases aligning to TRBD1. The germline V gene has CDR1 SNHLY and CDR2 FYNNEI. This CDR3 has 16 amino acids. After removal of 7 bases from V and 5 bases from J, the junction contained 13 bases not matched to a gene. The DNA for the CDR3 is TGTGCCAGCATGGGATATGGGACAGGGGGAAGAAACGAGCAGTACTTC. It specifies CASMGYGTGGRNEQYF.

The chain employs TRBV5-6 and TRBJ1-1, with no clear D. V was trimmed by 0 bases and J by 5 bases, leaving 11 bases between them. CDR3 length: 14 amino acids. Germline V gives CDR1 SGHDT, CDR2 YYEEEE. The CDR3, as DNA: TGTGCCAGCAGCTTGGTAAGCGCGAGGACTGAAGCTTTCTTT. Amino acids: CASSLVSARTEAFF. The full variable domain, in which reference TRBV5-6 and TRBJ1-1 provide the parts outside the CDR3, is DAGVTQSPTHLIKTRGQQVTLRCSPKSGHDTVSWYQQALGQGPQFIFQYYEEEERQRGNFPDRFSGHQFPNYSSELNVNALLLGDSALYLCASSLVSARTEAFFGQGTRLTVV.

The chain links TRBV30 to TRBJ1-2; D perhaps matches TRBD1 (6 bases). The CDR3 length is 13 residues. Trimming removed 2 bases at V and 9 bases at J, with 16 bases between. Germline V lookup: CDR1 GTSNPN, CDR2 SVGIG (reference sequence). The CDR3 nucleotides read TGTGCCTGGAGTCCAGGGGTATCGAGCCGCTACACCTTC. Residues: CAWSPGVSSRYTF.

This clone came up once. This chain connects TRBV7-9 to TRBJ1-1, with D perhaps matching TRBD1 (5 bases). V lost 2 bases, J lost 4 bases, and 17 bases lay in between. CDR3 length: 16 amino acids. Germline assignment: CDR1 SEHNR and CDR2 FQNEAQ (reference sequence). Here the CDR3 DNA reads TGTGCCAGCAGCTTATACGCAGGGCGTTCGGTCACTGAAGCTTTCTTT. It is translated as CASSLYAGRSVTEAFF.

The chain employs TRBV6-4 and TRBJ2-1, with D maybe TRBD2 (5 bases). Between the trimmed V and J ends, which lost 0 bases and 6 bases, there was a span of 15 bases. The germline gives CDR1 MRHNA, CDR2 SNTAGT. The CDR3 runs to 16 residues. CDR3: CASSDSRVPQLNEQFF. The CDR3 bases are TGTGCCAGCAGTGACTCGAGGGTACCACAACTCAATGAGCAGTTCTTC.

The rearrangement uses TRBV7-9 and TRBJ2-7; D is perhaps TRBD1 (5 bases). Trimming shortened V by 11 bases and J by 6 bases, and 14 bases separated the two germline ends. The CDR3 sequence is 11 residues long. CDR1 is SEHNR and CDR2 is FQNEAQ in the germline V gene (reference sequence). The CDR3 DNA sequence: TGTGCCCTCCAAACAGGTTGCGAGCAGTACTTC. Residues: CALQTGCEQYF.

The rearrangement joins TRBV28 to TRBJ2-5; possible D gene TRBD2, 5 bases. Per the germline V gene, CDR1 is MDHEN and CDR2 is SYDVKM. The CDR3 has 14 amino acids. Trimming stripped 2 bases from V and 5 bases from J, with 12 bases between. The CDR3 bases are TGTGCCAGCAGTTTAGGTGGAAGGAGGGAGACCCAGTACTTC. Translating it yields CASSLGGRRETQYF.

The chain carries TRBV10-3 and TRBJ2-5, with D possibly being TRBD2 (6 bases). The V end was cut by 4 bases, the J end by 10 bases, with 25 bases between. In germline, CDR1 is ENHRY, CDR2 SYGVKD. The CDR3 covers 16 residues. The CDR3 protein is CAISAQPGTPGGDQYF. The DNA of the CDR3 is TGTGCCATCAGTGCCCAGCCCGGGACCCCCGGAGGGGACCAGTACTTC.

The chain recombines TRBV6-1 with TRBJ1-3; tentatively, D is TRBD1 (6 bases). V dropped 6 bases and J dropped 2 bases, with 14 bases sitting between them. The CDR3 has 15 residues. Germline V gene data show CDR1 as MNHNS and CDR2 as SASEGT. The CDR3 DNA sequence: TGTGCCAGCAGCACAGGGTATTGGACTGGAAACACCATATATTTT. This translates into CASSTGYWTGNTIYF.

The J gene is TRBJ1-2, the V gene TRBV5-4; weak D call: TRBD1 (6 bases). This CDR3 is 13 amino acids long. Trimming shortened V by 5 bases and J by 3 bases, and 11 bases separated the two germline ends. Germline V CDR1 and CDR2: SGHNT, YYREEE (reference sequence). This CDR3 reads CASRADSHYGYTF. In nucleotides, the CDR3 is TGTGCCAGCAGAGCGGACAGCCACTATGGCTACACCTTC.

The V gene is TRBV6-5, the J gene TRBJ1-6, with TRBD1 identical over 7 bases. Germline V gene data show CDR1 as MNHEY and CDR2 as SVGAGI. CDR3 length: 14 amino acids. V shed 5 bases, J shed 6 bases, and the junction held 4 bases outside the gene matches. CDR3 DNA sequence: TGTGCCAGCAGTATCGGGACAGCTAATTCACCCCTCCACTTT. Amino acids: CASSIGTANSPLHF.

The chain couples TRBV7-9 to TRBJ2-5, with 7 positions matching TRBD2. Trimming cost V 5 bases and J 4 bases; bases outside gene matches: 10. The CDR3 is made up of 15 amino acids. Germline V gene sequence: CDR1 SEHNR, CDR2 FQNEAQ (reference sequence). The CDR3 nucleotides read TGTGCCAGCAGCCCCCGGACGTGGGGGGGAGAGACCCAGTACTTC. Translated, it gives CASSPRTWGGETQYF.

The chain links TRBV5-4 to TRBJ2-2, with D possibly TRBD2 on 6 matching bases. There are 16 residues in the CDR3. V shed 7 bases and J shed 5 bases, with 21 bases lying between them. The germline V gene has CDR1 SGHNT and CDR2 YYREEE (reference sequence). CDR3 region: CASARGGTAFTGELFF. CDR3 nucleotide sequence: TGTGCCAGCGCCCGGGGCGGGACGGCATTTACCGGGGAGCTGTTTTTT.

The chain couples TRBV5-4 to TRBJ1-3, with 7 bases aligning to TRBD1. The V and J ends lost 4 bases and 1 base, in that order; junction bases with no gene match: 14. Germline V CDR1 and CDR2: SGHNT, YYREEE (reference sequence). This CDR3 region has 18 residues. As DNA, the CDR3 is TGTGCCAGCAGCCGGACAGGAGCTTCTGTCCTTTCTGGAAACACCATATATTTT. Its translation is CASSRTGASVLSGNTIYF.

The chain recombines TRBV4-3 with TRBJ2-1; maybe TRBD2 (5 bases). This CDR3 spans 14 amino acids. Germline CDR1 is LGHNA and CDR2 is YSLEER. The germline V and J ends were trimmed by 0 bases and 10 bases, with 13 bases remaining between them. CDR3 nucleotide sequence: TGCGCCAGCAGCCAAGATTACCTCGGCGGGGAGCAGTTCTTC. Translating gives CASSQDYLGGEQFF.

Here the CDR3 reads CASSNPGYEAFF. CDR3 nucleotide sequence: TGTGCCAGCAGTAACCCAGGGTATGAAGCTTTCTTT. V is TRBV6-5 and J is TRBJ1-1; D is possibly TRBD1 (5 bases). CDR1 is MNHEY, CDR2 SVGAGI, per germline. This CDR3 is 12 amino acids long. V lost 5 bases and J lost 7, with 11 bases in between.

The rearrangement joins TRBV7-9 to TRBJ2-5; D is possibly TRBD1 (5 bases). Germline values: CDR1 SEHNR, CDR2 FQNEAQ (reference sequence). The CDR3 has 14 residues. V was pared by 5 bases and J by 5 bases, with 15 bases between. The CDR3: CASSPRRGVETQYF. The CDR3 DNA sequence: TGTGCCAGCAGCCCCCGTAGGGGCGTCGAGACCCAGTACTTC.

Note on this clone: An end of the junction differs from the germline gene, which may be a read error. This same CDR3 is encoded by further DNA sequences in the sample. The chain uses TRBV6-6 and TRBJ1-3, with D tentatively TRBD1 (6 bases). CDR3 size: 15 residues. Germline CDR1 is MNHNY and CDR2 is SVGAGI (reference sequence). The CDR3 DNA reads TGTGCTAGCAGTCCAATTACAGGGTCCAGAAACACCATATATTTT. Translating gives CASSPITGSRNTIYF.

This clone has only a few counts. The gene calls are TRBV10-1 and TRBJ1-1, with D possibly matching TRBD1 (5 bases). Germline V gene sequence: CDR1 WNHNN, CDR2 SYGVQD (reference sequence). V dropped 10 bases and J dropped 0 bases, with 12 bases sitting between them. This CDR3 region has 13 residues. The CDR3 region is CATSRGLNTEAFF. The DNA for the CDR3 is TGCGCCACGTCAAGGGGATTGAACACTGAAGCTTTCTTT.

J is TRBJ1-1 and V is TRBV14; D remains ambiguous. Trimming left V 1 base short and J 0 bases short, with 15 bases between. The CDR3 spans 17 residues. The germline V gene encodes CDR1 SGHDN and CDR2 FVKESK. CDR3 in DNA: TGTGCCAGCAGCCAAGCTAGGTTAATGTATATGAACACTGAAGCTTTCTTT. Translating gives CASSQARLMYMNTEAFF.

This chain uses TRBV19 with TRBJ1-1, with 10 bases fitting TRBD1. The CDR3 covers 14 residues. Germline V gene lookup returns CDR1 LNHDA and CDR2 SQIVND (reference sequence). The trim removed 6 bases at V and 6 bases at J, leaving 7 bases unmatched. CDR3 in amino acids: CASRGRDRGSEAFF. In nucleotides, the CDR3 is TGTGCCAGTAGGGGCCGGGACAGGGGATCTGAAGCTTTCTTT.

The V and J genes are TRBV21-1 and TRBJ1-4. TRBV21-1 is a recognized pseudogene. The CDR3 covers 12 residues. The CDR3 here is CARPPGGEKLFF. The DNA of the CDR3 is TGTGCCAGGCCTCCGGGAGGGGAAAAACTGTTTTTT.

CDR3 nucleotides: TGTGCCAGTGAGGCAGCAAATGGCTACACCTTC. Its protein is CASEAANGYTF. The genes are TRBV28 and TRBJ1-2; D ambiguous. The CDR3 runs 11 residues. The germline gives CDR1 MDHEN, CDR2 SYDVKM. V lost 9 bases and J lost 6, with 11 bases in between.

The chain combines TRBV19 with TRBJ2-7, with 9 bases aligning to TRBD1. V gave up 5 bases and J gave up 2 bases; unmatched junction bases: 7. The germline V gene encodes CDR1 LNHDA and CDR2 SQIVND (reference sequence). CDR3 length: 15 residues. CDR3 region: CASSFGGQGAYEQYF. In DNA, the CDR3 is TGTGCCAGTAGTTTTGGGGGACAGGGCGCCTACGAGCAGTACTTC.

The V call is TRBV30, the J call TRBJ2-5; D is perhaps TRBD1 (6 bases). The V gene's germline CDR1 is GTSNPN and CDR2 SVGIG (reference sequence). There are 14 residues in the CDR3. V was trimmed by 4 bases and J by 4 bases, leaving 16 bases between them. The CDR3 DNA reads as TGTGCCTGGAACTCCCAGGGGCGGGTAGAGACCCAGTACTTC. It encodes CAWNSQGRVETQYF.

The rearrangement links TRBV7-9 to TRBJ1-1; the match to TRBD1 covers 7 bases. Germline V gene lookup returns CDR1 SEHNR and CDR2 FQNEAQ (reference sequence). V shed 5 bases and J 0 bases; nucleotides not matched to a gene: 6. This CDR3 contains 15 residues. As DNA, the CDR3 is TGTGCCAGCAGCCCAAGTACAGGGGTGAACACTGAAGCTTTCTTT. Its protein product is CASSPSTGVNTEAFF.